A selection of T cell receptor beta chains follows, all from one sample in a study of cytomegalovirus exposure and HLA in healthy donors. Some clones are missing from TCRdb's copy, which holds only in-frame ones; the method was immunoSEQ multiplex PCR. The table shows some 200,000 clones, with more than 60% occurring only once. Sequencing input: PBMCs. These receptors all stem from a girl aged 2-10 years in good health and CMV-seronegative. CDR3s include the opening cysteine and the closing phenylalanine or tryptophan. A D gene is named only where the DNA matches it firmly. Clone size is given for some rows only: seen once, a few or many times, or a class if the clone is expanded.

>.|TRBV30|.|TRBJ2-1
TGTGCCTGGAGTGTACTAGGAGATCTACACAATGAGCAGTTCTTC
CAWSVLGDLHNEQFF
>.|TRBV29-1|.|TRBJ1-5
TGCAGCGTTGGTACACACCACAATCAGCCCCAGCATTTT
CSVGTHHNQPQHF
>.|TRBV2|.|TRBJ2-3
TGTGCCAGCAGAGGACTATCCACAGATACGCAGTATTTT
CASRGLSTDTQYF
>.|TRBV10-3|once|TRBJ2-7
TGTGCCATCAGTGAGAACCTGGGCTCTCCCGACGAGCAGTACTTC
CAISENLGSPDEQYF
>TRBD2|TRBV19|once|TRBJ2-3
TGTGCCAGTAGTATTTCGGGAGGAGTTGATACGCAGTATTTT
CASSISGGVDTQYF
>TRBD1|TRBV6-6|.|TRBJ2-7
TGTGCCAGCAGTTACTCGACAGGGACCTACGAGCAGTACTTC
CASSYSTGTYEQYF
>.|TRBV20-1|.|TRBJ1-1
TGCAGTGCTAGTGCGGGTCGTGAAGCTTTCTTT
CSASAGREAFF
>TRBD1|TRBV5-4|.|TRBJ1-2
TGTGCCAGCAGCTTGGACAATACAGGGGGCGCCACCTTC
CASSLDNTGGATF
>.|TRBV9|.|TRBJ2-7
TGTGCCAGCAGCCCACCGAACAGGGAATACGAGCAGTACTTC
CASSPPNREYEQYF
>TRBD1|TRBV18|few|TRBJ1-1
TGTGCCAGCTCACTAACAGGGGTTATGACATTAGAAGCTTTCTTT
CASSLTGVMTLEAFF
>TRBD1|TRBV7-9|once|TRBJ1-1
TGTGCCAGCAGCCCCGGAGGGACAGCGACGGAAGCTTTCTTT
CASSPGGTATEAFF
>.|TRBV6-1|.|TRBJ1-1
TGTGCCAGCAGTGAAGCTAAGAGACAGTTAGGTGAAGCTTTCTTT
CASSEAKRQLGEAFF
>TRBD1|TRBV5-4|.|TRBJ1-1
TGTGCCAGCAGCTTGCGACAGGGAGGAACTGAAGCTTTCTTT
CASSLRQGGTEAFF
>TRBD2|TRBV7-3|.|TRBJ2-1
TGTGCCAGTTCGAGCGGGGGGGCCCACAATGAGCAGTTCTTC
CASSSGGAHNEQFF
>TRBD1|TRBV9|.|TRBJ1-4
TGTGCCAGCAGCGAAGGCACACAGGGGGCGGGTGAAAAACTGTTTTTT
CASSEGTQGAGEKLFF
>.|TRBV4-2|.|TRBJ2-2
TGTGCCAGCAGCCAAGATGAGGACTCCCTCCTCGATTACACCGGGGAGCTGTTTTTT
CASSQDEDSLLDYTGELFF
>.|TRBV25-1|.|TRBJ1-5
TGTGCCAGCAGAGAACAGGGTATAAATCAGCCCCAGCATTTT
CASREQGINQPQHF
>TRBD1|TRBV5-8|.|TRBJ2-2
TGTGCCAGCAGCCCTGCGGGACAGGGGTCCGGGGAGCTGTTTTTT
CASSPAGQGSGELFF
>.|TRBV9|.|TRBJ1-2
TGTGCCAGCAGCCCAACTGGGACTTCCGGGCGAGGCTACACCTTC
CASSPTGTSGRGYTF
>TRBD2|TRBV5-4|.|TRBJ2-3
TGTGCCAGCACTCGACTAGCGGAAAGCACAGATACGCAGTATTTT
CASTRLAESTDTQYF
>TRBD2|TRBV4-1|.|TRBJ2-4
TGCGCCAGCAGCCAAGTAAGCGGGGAAAACATTCAGTACTTC
CASSQVSGENIQYF
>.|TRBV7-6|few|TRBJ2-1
TGTGCCAGCAGCCCTAGGGCAGGGAGGGGGGATGAGCAGTTCTTC
CASSPRAGRGDEQFF
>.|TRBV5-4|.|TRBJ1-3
TGTGCCAGCAGCCCAGGGAATTCTGGAAACACCATATATTTT
CASSPGNSGNTIYF
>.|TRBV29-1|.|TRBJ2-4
TGCAGCGTGCAGGGGTTTGACAACATTCAGTACTTC
CSVQGFDNIQYF
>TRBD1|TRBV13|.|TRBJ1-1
TGTGCCAGCAGCTTCGCAGGGGGGCGCGTGAACACTGAAGCTTTCTTT
CASSFAGGRVNTEAFF
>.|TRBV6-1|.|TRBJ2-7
TGTGCCAGCATCCCTCCGGGGGGCAGCGAGCAGTACTTC
CASIPPGGSEQYF
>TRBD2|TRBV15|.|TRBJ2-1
TGTGCCACCAGCAGACCCGTCACCCAGCGGGGGGGTTACAATGAGCAGTTCTTC
CATSRPVTQRGGYNEQFF
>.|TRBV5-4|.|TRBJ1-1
TGTGCCAGCAGCTTGGCCGGGCGAGGGTGGACTGAAGCTTTCTTT
CASSLAGRGWTEAFF
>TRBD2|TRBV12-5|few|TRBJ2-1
TGTGCTAGTGGTTTCGCCGGGACTAGAGCCTACAATGAGCAGTTCTTC
CASGFAGTRAYNEQFF
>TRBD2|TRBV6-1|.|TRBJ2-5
TGTGCCAGCAGTGAAAAGGGACTAGCGGGGGGGAAAGAGACCCAGTACTTC
CASSEKGLAGGKETQYF
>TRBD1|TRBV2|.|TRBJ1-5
TGTGCCAACAGTGCGGGGACAGTCCTACATCAGCCCCAGCATTTT
CANSAGTVLHQPQHF
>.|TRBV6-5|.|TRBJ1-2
TGTGCCAGCAGTTATGTGGAGGGGGGGGGCTACACCTTC
CASSYVEGGGYTF
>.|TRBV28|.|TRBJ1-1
TGTGCCAGCAGTTTCGTTCGAGACACTGAAGCTTTCTTT
CASSFVRDTEAFF
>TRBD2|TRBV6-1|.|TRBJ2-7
TGTGCCAGCAGTGATGTGGGACCCTCGTCTAGCGGGAGGGTCTACGAGCAGTACTTC
CASSDVGPSSSGRVYEQYF
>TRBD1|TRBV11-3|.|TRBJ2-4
TGTGCCAGCAGCTTGGGGACAGGGGTGAGAGACATTCAGTACTTC
CASSLGTGVRDIQYF
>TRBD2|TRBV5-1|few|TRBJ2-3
TGCGCCAGCAGCTTGGGGCTAGCGGGGGACACAGATACGCAGTATTTT
CASSLGLAGDTDTQYF
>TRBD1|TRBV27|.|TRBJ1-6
TGTGCCAGCAGTCCGAGAGGGGACAGGGGCTCGGATTCACCCCTCCACTTT
CASSPRGDRGSDSPLHF
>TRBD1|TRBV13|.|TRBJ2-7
TGTGCCAGCAGCCTCCGACAGGGGTGGGACGAGCAGTACTTC
CASSLRQGWDEQYF
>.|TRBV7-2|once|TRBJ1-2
TGTGCCAGCAGCCCCCGGGCGGGGCCGGGGACCTTC
CASSPRAGPGTF
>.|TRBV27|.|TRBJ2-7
TGTGCCAGCAGTTTATCCCCCTGGCGGGCCTGGGCCTTC
CASSLSPWRAWAF